This paragraph reports one T cell receptor (beta chain). What it binds is not known. The data are from a study of cytomegalovirus exposure and HLA in healthy donors. Study findings and constraints: The classifier, whose performance was assessed in both the original and validation cohorts, reportedly diagnosed cytomegalovirus status with high specificity and sensitivity. Presence/absence analyses supposed approximately even sequencing depth among donors.

CDR1 and CDR2 (germline): LNHDA, SQIVND (reference sequence). With V trimmed by 0 bases and J by 6 bases, 8 bases remained unmatched. The length of the CDR3 is 16 residues. The study ran its PCR with 60 Vbeta and 13 Jbeta primers. Libraries were prepared by immunoSEQ multiplex PCR; TCRdb keeps only in-frame clonotypes and omits some of them. The sample contains approximately 210,000 clones, more than 75% of which appear only once. The sequencing input was PBMCs. This receptor was identified in a male donor in good health and CMV-seropositive. The chain carries TRBV19 and TRBJ2-1; 7 nucleotides align to TRBD2. The CDR3 DNA reads as TGTGCCAGTAGTATAGAGGGTCTAGCGGTTCGCAATGAGCAGTTCTTC. Its translation is CASSIEGLAVRNEQFF.